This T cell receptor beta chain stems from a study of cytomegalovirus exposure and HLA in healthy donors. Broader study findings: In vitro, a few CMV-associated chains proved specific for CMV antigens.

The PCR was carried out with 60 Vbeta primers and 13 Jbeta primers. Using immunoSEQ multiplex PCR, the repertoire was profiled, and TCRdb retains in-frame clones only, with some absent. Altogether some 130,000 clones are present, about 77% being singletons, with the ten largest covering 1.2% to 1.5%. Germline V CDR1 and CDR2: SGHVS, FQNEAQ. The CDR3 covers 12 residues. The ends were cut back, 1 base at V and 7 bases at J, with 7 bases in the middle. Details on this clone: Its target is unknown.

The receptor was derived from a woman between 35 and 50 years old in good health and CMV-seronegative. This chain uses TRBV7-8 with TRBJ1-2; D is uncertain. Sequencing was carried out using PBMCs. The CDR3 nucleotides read TGTGCCAGCAGCTTAGATAGTGCTGGCTACACCTTC. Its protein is CASSLDSAGYTF.